This T cell receptor (beta chain) was identified during a study of CD8 T cells in Susac syndrome. Random hexamers served to reverse transcribe roughly 0.5 to 1 ug RNA. TCRdb itself ran the immunoSEQ multiplex PCR reads through MiXCR, one entry per CDR3 protein. The table includes some 260,000 distinct CDR3 sequences, 80% to 95% detected once. CDR1 is KGHDR, CDR2 SFDVKD, per germline. Trimming removed 4 bases from V and 7 bases from J, with 25 bases in between. This CDR3 contains 18 residues. What was sequenced was CD4+ T cells from PBMCs. This sequence was found in a human donor with multiple sclerosis. The rearrangement joins TRBV24-1 to TRBJ2-1; the D is unclear. The CDR3 protein is CATSDPVNAAELGNEQFF. The CDR3 DNA sequence: TGTGCCACCAGTGACCCTGTGAACGCAGCAGAACTCGGGAATGAGCAGTTCTTC.